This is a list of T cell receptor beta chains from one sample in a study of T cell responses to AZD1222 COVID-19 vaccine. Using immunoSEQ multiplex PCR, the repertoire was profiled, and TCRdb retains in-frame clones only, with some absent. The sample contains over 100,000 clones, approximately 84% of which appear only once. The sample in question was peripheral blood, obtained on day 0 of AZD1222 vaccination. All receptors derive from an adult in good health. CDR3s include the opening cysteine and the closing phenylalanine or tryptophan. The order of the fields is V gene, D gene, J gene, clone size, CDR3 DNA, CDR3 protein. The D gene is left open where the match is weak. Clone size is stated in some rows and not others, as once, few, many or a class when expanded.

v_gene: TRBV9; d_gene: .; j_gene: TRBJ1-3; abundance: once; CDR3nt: TGTGCCAGCAGCCCGGCAGACTCTGGAAACACCATATATTTT; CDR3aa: CASSPADSGNTIYF
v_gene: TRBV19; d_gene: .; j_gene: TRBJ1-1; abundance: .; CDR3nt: TGTGCCAGTAGTCCGGGGACACAAGGGACTGAAGCTTTCTTT; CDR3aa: CASSPGTQGTEAFF
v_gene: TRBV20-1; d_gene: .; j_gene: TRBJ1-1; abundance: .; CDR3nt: TGCAGTGCCGGGATGAACACTGAAGCTTTCTTT; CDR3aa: CSAGMNTEAFF
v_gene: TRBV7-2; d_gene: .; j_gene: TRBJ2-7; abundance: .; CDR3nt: TGTGCCAGCAGCTACACGACGAGCGGGGAGCAGTACTTC; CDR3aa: CASSYTTSGEQYF
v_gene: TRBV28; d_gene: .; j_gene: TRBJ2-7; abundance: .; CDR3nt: TGTGCCAGCAGTTTATACCAGGGGAACTCCTACGAGCAGTACTTC; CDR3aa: CASSLYQGNSYEQYF
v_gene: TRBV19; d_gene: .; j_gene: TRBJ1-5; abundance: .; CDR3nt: TGTGCCAGTAGCCCTTCCCTGGGTCAGCCCCAGCATTTT; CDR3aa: CASSPSLGQPQHF
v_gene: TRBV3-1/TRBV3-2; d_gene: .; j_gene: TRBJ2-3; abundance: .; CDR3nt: TGTGCCAGCAGCCAAGATCTTGGGGGAACGATCACAGATACGCAGTATTTT; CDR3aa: CASSQDLGGTITDTQYF
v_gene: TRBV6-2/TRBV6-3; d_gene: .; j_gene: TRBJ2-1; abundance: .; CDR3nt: TGTGCCAGCAGTTACGACAGTTACAATGAGCAGTTCTTC; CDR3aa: CASSYDSYNEQFF
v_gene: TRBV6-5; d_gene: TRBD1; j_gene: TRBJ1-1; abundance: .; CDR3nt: TGTGCCAGCAGTTTAACCGGGACAGGGGGCTTCACTGAAGCTTTCTTT; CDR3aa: CASSLTGTGGFTEAFF
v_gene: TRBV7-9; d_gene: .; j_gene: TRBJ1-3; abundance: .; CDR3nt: TGTGCCAGCAGCTTAATCGTATCCGGCGGAAACACCATATATTTT; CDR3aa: CASSLIVSGGNTIYF
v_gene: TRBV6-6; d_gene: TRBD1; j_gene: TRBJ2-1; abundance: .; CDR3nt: TGTGCCAGCAGTGTGGGACAGTTACACAATGAGCAGTTCTTC; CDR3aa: CASSVGQLHNEQFF
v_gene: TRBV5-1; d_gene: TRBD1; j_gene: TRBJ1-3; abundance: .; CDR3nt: TGCGCCAGCAGCGTACCCGGGACAGGGTCTGGAAACACCATATATTTT; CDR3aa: CASSVPGTGSGNTIYF
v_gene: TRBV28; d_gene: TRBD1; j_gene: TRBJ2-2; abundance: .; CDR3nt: TGTGCCAGCAGTAGTGGGACAGGGGGCACCGGGGAGCTGTTTTTT; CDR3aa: CASSSGTGGTGELFF
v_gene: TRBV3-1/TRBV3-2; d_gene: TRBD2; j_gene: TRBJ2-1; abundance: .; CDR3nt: TGTGCCAGCAGCCAAGGTTCAAGCGGGAGTCGCGATGAGCAGTTCTTC; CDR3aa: CASSQGSSGSRDEQFF
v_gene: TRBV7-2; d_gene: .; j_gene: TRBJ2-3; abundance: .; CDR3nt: TGTGCCAGCAGCTCGGGACGGCCCACAGATACGCAGTATTTT; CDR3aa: CASSSGRPTDTQYF
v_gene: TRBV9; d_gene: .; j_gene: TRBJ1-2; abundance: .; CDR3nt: TGTGCCAGCAGCCTCGGGGGGGGCTTTTCCAACTATGGCTACACCTTC; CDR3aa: CASSLGGGFSNYGYTF
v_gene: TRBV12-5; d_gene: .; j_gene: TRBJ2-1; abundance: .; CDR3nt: TGTGCTAGTGGTATGGGGCACTACAATGAGCAGTTCTTC; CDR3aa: CASGMGHYNEQFF
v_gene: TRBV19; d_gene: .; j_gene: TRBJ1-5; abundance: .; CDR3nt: TGTGCCAGTAGTATCCCCGACAGGCCCTATCAGCCCCAGCATTTT; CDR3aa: CASSIPDRPYQPQHF
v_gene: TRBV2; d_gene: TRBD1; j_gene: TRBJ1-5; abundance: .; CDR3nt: TGTGCCAGCATCTTGGACAGGGGGATTGAGCCCCAGCATTTT; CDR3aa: CASILDRGIEPQHF
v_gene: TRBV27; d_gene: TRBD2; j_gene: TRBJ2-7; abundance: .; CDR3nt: TGTGCCAGCAGTTTCTCAGCGGGAGGGGGCTACGAGCAGTACTTC; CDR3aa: CASSFSAGGGYEQYF
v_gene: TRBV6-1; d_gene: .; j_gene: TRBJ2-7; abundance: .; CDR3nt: TGTGCCAGCAGTGATCTTACGAGATCCTACGAGCAGTACTTC; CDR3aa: CASSDLTRSYEQYF
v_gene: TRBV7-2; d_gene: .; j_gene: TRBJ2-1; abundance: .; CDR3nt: TGTGCCAGCAGCTTTCTGGGTCATGAGCAGTTCTTC; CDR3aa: CASSFLGHEQFF
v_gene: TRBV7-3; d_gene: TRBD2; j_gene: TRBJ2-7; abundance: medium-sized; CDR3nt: TGTGCCAGCAGCTTAACCGGCGGTGCGGGAGGGACCTACGAGCAGTACTTC; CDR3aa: CASSLTGGAGGTYEQYF
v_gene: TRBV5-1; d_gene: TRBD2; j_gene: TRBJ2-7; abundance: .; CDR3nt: TGCGCCAGCAGCTTGGGGACTAGCGGTCCCTACGAGCAGTACTTC; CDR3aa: CASSLGTSGPYEQYF
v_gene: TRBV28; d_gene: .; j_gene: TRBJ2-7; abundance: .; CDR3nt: TGTGCCAGCAACCCTCGGGGGTCCCGCTACGAGCAGTACTTC; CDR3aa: CASNPRGSRYEQYF
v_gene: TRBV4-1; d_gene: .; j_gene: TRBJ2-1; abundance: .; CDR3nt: TGCGCCAGCAGCCCGCATCTGGCGTTGTCGGATGAGCAGTTCTTC; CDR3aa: CASSPHLALSDEQFF
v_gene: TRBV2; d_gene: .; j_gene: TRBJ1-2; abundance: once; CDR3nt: TGTGCCAGCAGTGAAGACAGGGATGGCTACACCTTC; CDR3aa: CASSEDRDGYTF
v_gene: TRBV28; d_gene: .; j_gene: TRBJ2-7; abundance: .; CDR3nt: TGTGCCAGCAGGCTAGACTATAGTCAGTACTTC; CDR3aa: CASRLDYSQYF
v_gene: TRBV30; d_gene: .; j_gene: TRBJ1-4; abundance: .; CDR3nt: TGTGCCTGGAGTGCCTCCGCCGCTATGAAAAAACTGTTTTTT; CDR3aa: CAWSASAAMKKLFF
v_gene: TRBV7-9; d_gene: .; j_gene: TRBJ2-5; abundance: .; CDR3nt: TGTGCCAGCGTCCCCACCGGTCGAGGGGCCCAGTACTTC; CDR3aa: CASVPTGRGAQYF
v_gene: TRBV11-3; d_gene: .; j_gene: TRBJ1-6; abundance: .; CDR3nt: TGTGCCAGCAGCGGGGGCGAGGAAAATTCACCCCTCCACTTT; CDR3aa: CASSGGEENSPLHF
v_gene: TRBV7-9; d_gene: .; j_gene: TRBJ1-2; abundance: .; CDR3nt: TGTGCCAGCAGCCCCCCAAAGGGCTTCGCCTATGGCTACACCTTC; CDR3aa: CASSPPKGFAYGYTF
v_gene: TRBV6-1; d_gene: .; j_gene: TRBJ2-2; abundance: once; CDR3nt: TGTGCCAGCAGTGAAGCGCGGGGCCAGGGGCTGTTTTTT; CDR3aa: CASSEARGQGLFF
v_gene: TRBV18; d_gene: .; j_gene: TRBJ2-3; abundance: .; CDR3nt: TGTGCCAGCTCATCCAGGGAGAGCACAGATACGCAGTATTTT; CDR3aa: CASSSRESTDTQYF
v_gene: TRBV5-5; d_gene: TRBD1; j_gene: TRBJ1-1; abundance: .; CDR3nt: TGTGCCAGCAGCAACCGGGACAGGCGACCTGAAGCTTTCTTT; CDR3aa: CASSNRDRRPEAFF
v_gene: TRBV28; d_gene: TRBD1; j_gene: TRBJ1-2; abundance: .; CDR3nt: TGTGCCAGCAGTTTACAGGGGGAAAATGGCTACACCTTC; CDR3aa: CASSLQGENGYTF
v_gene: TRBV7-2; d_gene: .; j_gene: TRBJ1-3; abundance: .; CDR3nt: TGTGCCAGCAGCTTATGGGTCGGCGCTGGAAACACCATATATTTT; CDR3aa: CASSLWVGAGNTIYF
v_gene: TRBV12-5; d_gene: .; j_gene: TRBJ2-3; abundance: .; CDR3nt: TGTGCTAGTGGCACAGGCGAAGGGCCGGCAGATACGCAGTATTTT; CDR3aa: CASGTGEGPADTQYF
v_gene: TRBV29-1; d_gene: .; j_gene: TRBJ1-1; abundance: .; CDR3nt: TGCAGCGTTGTTTTGGCGGCGGGGAACACTGAAGCTTTCTTT; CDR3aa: CSVVLAAGNTEAFF
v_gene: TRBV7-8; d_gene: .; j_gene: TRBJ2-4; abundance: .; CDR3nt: TGTGCCAGCAGCTTAGAAGGGGTGGCCAAAAACATTCAGTACTTC; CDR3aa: CASSLEGVAKNIQYF
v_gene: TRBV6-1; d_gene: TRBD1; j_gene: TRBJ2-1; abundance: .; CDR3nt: TGTGCCAGCAGTTCCGAGACAGGGCGCAGTGAGCAGTTCTTC; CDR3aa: CASSSETGRSEQFF
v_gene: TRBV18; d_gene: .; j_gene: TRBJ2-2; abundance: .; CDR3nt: TGTGCCAGCTCACCACAACGTATCAGCGGACCAGGCGCCGGGGAGCTGTTTTTT; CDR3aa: CASSPQRISGPGAGELFF
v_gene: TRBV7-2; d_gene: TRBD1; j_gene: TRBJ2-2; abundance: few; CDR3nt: TGTGCCAGCAGCCCAAACAGGGGGATAGGAACCGGGGAGCTGTTTTTT; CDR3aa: CASSPNRGIGTGELFF